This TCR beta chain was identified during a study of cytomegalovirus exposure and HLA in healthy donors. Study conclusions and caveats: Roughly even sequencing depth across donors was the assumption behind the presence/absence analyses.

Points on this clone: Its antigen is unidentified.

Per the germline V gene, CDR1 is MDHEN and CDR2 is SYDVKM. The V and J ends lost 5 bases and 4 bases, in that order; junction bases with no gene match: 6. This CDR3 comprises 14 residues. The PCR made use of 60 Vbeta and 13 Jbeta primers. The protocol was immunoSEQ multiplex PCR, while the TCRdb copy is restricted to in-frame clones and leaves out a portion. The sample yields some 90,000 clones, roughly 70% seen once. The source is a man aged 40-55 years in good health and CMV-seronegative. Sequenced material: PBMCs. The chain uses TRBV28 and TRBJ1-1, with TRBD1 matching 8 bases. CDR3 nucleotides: TGTGCCAGCAGTCAGACAGGGGTCATCACTGAAGCTTTCTTT. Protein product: CASSQTGVITEAFF.